Listed here are 27 T cell receptor beta chains from one sample, sequenced in a study of long-term antiretroviral therapy in people with HIV. Version v3.0 of the immunoSEQ assay was performed at survey level. Measured with immunoSEQ multiplex PCR; TCRdb has only the in-frame clones, and not every one. Counted here are more than 20,000 clones, about four fifths occurring once; the ten biggest clones make up roughly 18%. This material consisted of unsorted PBMCs, taken 0.5 years before starting antiretroviral therapy. These receptors came from a man aged 40-49 years with HIV.

The chain carries TRBV5-6 and TRBJ2-3; D gene ambiguous. This CDR3 contains 14 residues. Trimming cost V 0 bases and J 2 bases, with 7 bases left between them. Germline CDR1 and CDR2: SGHDT and YYEEEE. The CDR3 DNA follows: TGTGCCAGCAGCTTGGCGTCGGACACAGATACGCAGTATTTT. Translating it yields CASSLASDTDTQYF.

The genes are TRBV27 and TRBJ2-3, with D possibly matching TRBD2 (5 bases). V gave up 2 bases and J gave up 6 bases, with 9 bases separating them. Germline-derived CDR1 and CDR2 are MNHEY and SMNVEV (reference sequence). This CDR3 comprises 13 residues. CDR3 DNA sequence: TGTGCCAGCAGTTTACGGCTAGCTGATACGCAGTATTTT. Translation gives CASSLRLADTQYF.

The V call is TRBV13, the J call TRBJ1-1, with D perhaps TRBD1 (6 bases). The V and J ends lost 5 bases and 3 bases respectively, with 16 bases between them. Per germline, CDR1 PRHDT and CDR2 FYEKMQ (reference sequence). This CDR3 spans 15 amino acids. In DNA form, the CDR3 reads TGTGCCAGCAGCACCCAGACAGGAGGGTACACTGAAGCTTTCTTT. This sequence encodes CASSTQTGGYTEAFF.

The chain couples TRBV6-5 to TRBJ1-1; D unclear. This CDR3 is 13 amino acids long. Germline CDR1 MNHEY, CDR2 SVGAGI. V gave up 6 bases and J gave up 4 bases, with 12 bases separating them. The CDR3 bases are TGTGCCAGCAGCCCCGGAGGGTTCACTGAAGCTTTCTTT. It is translated as CASSPGGFTEAFF.

V and J are TRBV7-9 and TRBJ1-2; D not resolved. The CDR3 totals 14 residues. Germline CDR1 SEHNR, CDR2 FQNEAQ (reference sequence). Trimming removed 2 bases at V and 2 bases at J, with 9 bases between. The CDR3 region has the DNA TGTGCCAGCAGCTTAAGCGGATCCAACTATGGCTACACCTTC. Residues: CASSLSGSNYGYTF.

The J gene is TRBJ1-2, the V gene TRBV7-9; D unresolved. Trimming pared 1 base from V and 7 bases from J, leaving 13 bases between. Per germline, CDR1 SEHNR and CDR2 FQNEAQ (reference sequence). This CDR3 has 14 residues. The CDR3 protein is CASSLETQAAGYTF. CDR3 sequence (DNA): TGTGCCAGCAGCTTAGAGACCCAGGCAGCTGGCTACACCTTC.

The V gene is TRBV18, the J gene TRBJ2-7; D unclear. Germline CDR1 is KGHSH and CDR2 is LQKENI. V was clipped by 6 bases and J by 0 bases, with 18 bases between them. CDR3 length: 16 amino acids. The CDR3 loop reads CASSPRITGRSYEQYF. CDR3 in DNA: TGTGCCAGCTCCCCAAGGATAACGGGTCGCTCCTACGAGCAGTACTTC.

The CDR3 here is CASRPGALGLVDNEQFF. In DNA form, the CDR3 reads TGTGCCAGCAGACCAGGGGCCCTGGGACTAGTTGACAATGAGCAGTTCTTC. This rearrangement joins TRBV5-4 to TRBJ2-1, with 8 bases fitting TRBD2. J lost 5 bases, V lost 5 bases, and 15 bases had no gene match. This CDR3 spans 17 amino acids. Germline CDR1 SGHNT, CDR2 YYREEE (reference sequence).

The rearrangement joins TRBV20-1 to TRBJ1-2, with no clear D. In germline, CDR1 is DFQATT, CDR2 SNEGSKA (reference sequence). This CDR3 region has 11 residues. V lost 7 bases to trimming and J lost 4 bases, with 10 bases between them. For the CDR3, the DNA is TGCAGTGGTCCGGGGTCCTATGGCTACACCTTC. Its protein is CSGPGSYGYTF.

This sequence joins TRBV28 and TRBJ1-4; D gene uncertain. V lost 6 bases and J 4 bases, leaving 15 bases between the germline ends. CDR1 is MDHEN, CDR2 SYDVKM, per germline. This CDR3 has 15 residues. This chain's CDR3 is CASSYTLGINEKLFF. The CDR3 DNA follows: TGTGCCAGCAGCTACACCCTAGGGATTAATGAAAAACTGTTTTTT.

V usage is TRBV4-3 and J usage is TRBJ2-7, with D possibly matching TRBD2 (6 bases). V dropped 0 bases and J dropped 3 bases, with 9 bases sitting between them. The CDR3 length is 14 residues. Germline CDR1 reads LGHNA; CDR2 reads YSLEER. As DNA, the CDR3 is TGCGCCAGCAGCCAAGATAGGGGAGGCTACGAGCAGTACTTC. This codes for CASSQDRGGYEQYF.

V gene TRBV5-1 combines with J gene TRBJ2-5; maybe TRBD1 (7 bases). CDR1 is SGHRS, CDR2 YFSETQ, per germline. Between the trimmed V and J ends, which lost 4 bases and 6 bases, there was a span of 16 bases. The CDR3 has 14 amino acids. This CDR3 is CASSTRQGGQTQYF. For the CDR3, the DNA is TGCGCCAGCAGCACTCGACAGGGAGGACAGACCCAGTACTTC.

This chain uses TRBV19 with TRBJ1-5, with unresolved D. V lost 4 bases, J lost 10 bases, and 11 bases lay in between. Germline lookup yields CDR1 LNHDA and CDR2 SQIVND (reference sequence). The CDR3 is made up of 12 amino acids. The CDR3, as DNA: TGTGCCAGTAGTACACCAACCCTACCCCAGCATTTT. Translation: CASSTPTLPQHF.

The chain links TRBV30 to TRBJ1-2; D is unclear. The germline V gene encodes CDR1 GTSNPN and CDR2 SVGIG (reference sequence). The CDR3 spans 10 residues. Trimming took 5 bases from V and 4 from J, leaving 5 bases between them. The chain's CDR3 is CAWGLYGYTF. The DNA of the CDR3 is TGTGCCTGGGGTCTCTATGGCTACACCTTC.

This clone appeared once. The V gene is TRBV4-3, the J gene TRBJ1-2; D not resolved. The CDR3 covers 12 residues. Germline values: CDR1 LGHNA, CDR2 YSLEER. The V end was cut by 1 base, the J end by 4 bases, with 4 bases between. CDR3 nucleotides: TGCGCCAGCAGCCAAGGAACCTATGGCTACACCTTC. It translates to CASSQGTYGYTF.

This rearrangement joins TRBV2 to TRBJ1-4; 9 bases line up with TRBD1. Germline assignment: CDR1 SNHLY and CDR2 FYNNEI. V lost 4 bases, J lost 7 bases, and 1 base stayed unmatched. The CDR3 consists of 13 residues. For the CDR3, the DNA is TGTGCCAGCAGTGGACAGGGGGTTGAAAAACTGTTTTTT. This codes for CASSGQGVEKLFF.

V gene TRBV5-1 combines with J gene TRBJ2-7, with 8 nucleotides matching TRBD1. CDR3 size: 14 residues. J lost 4 bases, V lost 1 base, and 4 bases had no gene match. The germline V gene has CDR1 SGHRS and CDR2 YFSETQ. CDR3 residues: CASSLRQGAYEQYF. Written as DNA, the CDR3 is TGCGCCAGCAGCTTGCGTCAGGGGGCTTACGAGCAGTACTTC.

The chain uses TRBV2 and TRBJ1-6, with TRBD1 matching 9 bases. CDR3 size: 14 residues. The V gene end was trimmed by 6 bases and the J gene end by 10 bases; junction bases not matched to a gene: 7. Germline V gene lookup returns CDR1 SNHLY and CDR2 FYNNEI. The CDR3 protein is CASRDWTGDSPLHF. The DNA for the CDR3 is TGTGCCAGCAGAGACTGGACAGGGGACTCACCCCTCCACTTT. Full variable domain (outside the CDR3, taken from reference TRBV2 and TRBJ1-6): EPEVTQTPSHQVTQMGQEVILRCVPISNHLYFYWYRQILGQKVEFLVSFYNNEISEKSEIFDDQFSVERPDGSNFTLKIRSTKLEDSAMYFCASRDWTGDSPLHFGNGTRLTVT.

In its sample, this clone was seen once. The rearrangement joins TRBV6-5 to TRBJ1-2; 8 nucleotides align to TRBD1. Trimming removed 6 bases from V and 5 bases from J; junction bases left unmatched: 2. From germline, CDR1 is MNHEY and CDR2 SVGAGI. This CDR3 has 12 amino acids. The CDR3 spells CASSQGAYGYTF. The CDR3 DNA is TGTGCCAGCAGCCAGGGGGCTTATGGCTACACCTTC.

The J gene is TRBJ1-2, the V gene TRBV7-9, with 8 positions matching TRBD1. J gave up 4 bases and V 6 bases, and 4 bases lay outside the gene matches. The CDR3 extends over 13 amino acids. CDR1 is SEHNR, CDR2 FQNEAQ, per germline (reference sequence). This CDR3 is CASRDGQGYGYTF. DNA for the CDR3: TGTGCCAGCAGAGACGGACAGGGCTATGGCTACACCTTC.

The V gene is TRBV27, the J gene TRBJ1-3; D may be TRBD1 (6 bases). The length of the CDR3 is 15 residues. CDR1 and CDR2 from the germline V gene are MNHEY and SMNVEV (reference sequence). The V end lost 2 bases, the J end lost 4 bases, and 12 bases lay between the germline ends. CDR3 coding DNA: TGTGCCAGCAGTTTAATGGGGGCAAGCGGAAACACCATATATTTT. Amino acid sequence: CASSLMGASGNTIYF.

The V and J genes are TRBV7-2 and TRBJ1-4; 7 bases match TRBD1. This CDR3 contains 14 residues. Germline CDR1 and CDR2: SGHTA and FQGNSA. Trimming removed 3 bases from V and 4 bases from J; junction bases left unmatched: 2. This CDR3 is CASSFGDSNEKLFF. The CDR3 DNA is TGTGCCAGCAGCTTTGGGGACAGTAATGAAAAACTGTTTTTT.

The gene calls are TRBV29-1 and TRBJ1-2; the D gene is possibly TRBD1 (5 bases). V was shortened by 4 bases and J by 11 bases, with 17 bases between the two germline ends. CDR3 length: 12 amino acids. Germline V gives CDR1 SQVTM, CDR2 ANQGSEA. For the CDR3, the DNA is TGCAGCGTTGTTGGGACCTCCCCCCGGTACACCTTC. Its protein product is CSVVGTSPRYTF.

The rearrangement joins TRBV7-9 to TRBJ1-1; D may be TRBD1 (6 bases). The V end lost 8 bases, the J end lost 4 bases, and 20 bases lay between the germline ends. The CDR3 is 15 amino acids. Germline assignment: CDR1 SEHNR and CDR2 FQNEAQ (reference sequence). Written as DNA, the CDR3 is TGTGCCAGCCAAGGAACCTCAGGGGTAACCACTGAAGCTTTCTTT. This sequence encodes CASQGTSGVTTEAFF. The full variable domain, with the rest looked up from reference TRBV7-9 and TRBJ1-1, is DTGVSQNPRHKITKRGQNVTFRCDPISEHNRLYWYRQTLGQGPEFLTYFQNEAQLEKSRLLSDRFSAERPKGSFSTLEIQRTEQGDSAMYLCASQGTSGVTTEAFFGQGTRLTVV.

This clone was detected only a few times. This chain joins TRBV4-1 and TRBJ1-6; no clear D gene. Germline CDR1 MGHRA, CDR2 YSYEKL. Trimming shortened V by 3 bases and J by 7 bases, and 7 bases separated the two germline ends. This CDR3 is 13 amino acids long. The CDR3 nucleotides read TGCGCCAGCAGCCAGACAAAAAATTCACCCCTCCACTTT. Translated: CASSQTKNSPLHF.

In its sample, this clone was seen a few times. The chain recombines TRBV13 with TRBJ1-2; D might be TRBD1 (6 bases). The CDR3 sequence is 13 residues long. The germline gives CDR1 PRHDT, CDR2 FYEKMQ (reference sequence). V was cut by 5 bases and J by 8 bases, with 15 bases left in between. CDR3 sequence (DNA): TGTGCCAGCAGCCCCTCCCCTACAGGGGGCTACACCTTC. Protein product: CASSPSPTGGYTF.

This chain joins TRBV7-2 and TRBJ2-3; 11 bases align to TRBD2. The junction had 7 bases not matched to a gene; V was cut back by 5 bases and J by 6 bases. Germline values: CDR1 SGHTA, CDR2 FQGNSA. The CDR3 has 15 residues. The chain's CDR3 is CASSVTSGGWDTQYF. In nucleotides, the CDR3 is TGTGCCAGCAGCGTCACTAGCGGGGGATGGGATACGCAGTATTTT. The full variable domain, rest sourced from reference TRBV7-2 and TRBJ2-3, is GAGVSQSPSNKVTEKGKDVELRCDPISGHTALYWYRQSLGQGLEFLIYFQGNSAPDKSGLPSDRFSAERTGGSVSTLTIQRTQQEDSAVYLCASSVTSGGWDTQYFGPGTRLTVL.